This T cell receptor beta chain was recovered during a study of cytomegalovirus exposure and HLA in healthy donors. Comments on this clone: Antigen specificity is unknown.

V gave up 5 bases and J gave up 8 bases, with 11 bases separating them. Germline V CDR1 and CDR2: SGHTA, FQGTGA. The CDR3 sequence is 12 residues long. Vbeta (60) and Jbeta (13) primers were used in the PCR. The protocol was immunoSEQ multiplex PCR, while the TCRdb copy is restricted to in-frame clones and leaves out a portion. This table has about 160,000 clones, approximately 86% appearing once. Study-wide points: Earlier findings revealed that most TCR beta V segments proved productive either about 87% or about 30% of the time. TCR beta sequences reportedly predicted most subjects' HLA-A and HLA-B alleles accurately. The authors later linked a missense DCLRE1C variant to TCR beta V- and J-gene trimming. Across donors, most TCRs were seen rarely, yet some public ones were widespread.

The chain carries TRBV7-3 and TRBJ2-3; D perhaps matches TRBD2 (7 bases). The source material was PBMCs. The TCR originated in a woman under 30 in good health and CMV-seronegative. For the CDR3, the DNA is TGTGCCAGCAGCCTAGGGGGGGGTACGCAGTATTTT. Translation: CASSLGGGTQYF.